The rows below give T cell receptor beta chains drawn from one sample of a study of blood T cell repertoires in COVID-19. Clones were sequenced by immunoSEQ multiplex PCR, and TCRdb holds only the in-frame ones, with some missing. The sample records around 290,000 clones, about nine tenths being singletons. Sequencing was carried out using PBMCs or T cells enriched from blood (not recorded which). Receptors were obtained from a woman between 18 and 30 years old who had recovered from COVID-19. Each CDR3 is given with its conserved first and last residue. The D gene is left open where the match is weak. A row's size may be missing; if present it is once, few, many or a size class.

.	15	few	TRBV11-3	TRBJ2-1	CASSGAGTRGGEQFF	TGTGCCAGCAGTGGAGCCGGAACCCGAGGGGGTGAGCAGTTCTTC
TRBD2	14	.	TRBV2	TRBJ2-7	CASRATSGTYEQYF	TGTGCCAGCAGGGCGACTAGCGGCACCTACGAGCAGTACTTC
.	15	.	TRBV11-2	TRBJ2-5	CASSSGGQTQETQYF	TGTGCCAGCAGCTCAGGAGGACAGACCCAAGAGACCCAGTACTTC
.	12	.	TRBV10-3	TRBJ1-1	CATTLGGEEAFF	TGTGCCACCACATTGGGGGGAGAAGAAGCTTTCTTT
.	16	.	TRBV19	TRBJ2-7	CASSIEGAGPSYEQYF	TGTGCCAGTAGTATCGAAGGGGCAGGGCCTTCCTACGAGCAGTACTTC
.	15	.	TRBV7-8	TRBJ2-1	CASSLSGPGGSEQFF	TGTGCCAGCAGCTTGAGCGGGCCAGGGGGAAGTGAGCAGTTCTTC
TRBD2	17	.	TRBV27	TRBJ2-1	CASSPSPVQEGGNEQFF	TGTGCCAGCAGCCCCTCGCCGGTACAGGAGGGAGGGAATGAGCAGTTCTTC
.	14	.	TRBV27	TRBJ2-2	CASSFMDRSGELFF	TGTGCCAGCAGTTTTATGGACAGATCCGGGGAGCTGTTTTTT
TRBD2	19	.	TRBV6-1	TRBJ2-7	CASSEQRWTSGSAIYEQYF	TGTGCCAGCAGTGAACAGAGATGGACTAGCGGGAGCGCTATCTACGAGCAGTACTTC
TRBD1	14	.	TRBV6-5	TRBJ2-7	CASTRDRGPYEQYF	TGTGCCAGCACTAGAGACAGGGGGCCCTACGAGCAGTACTTC
TRBD1	16	.	TRBV5-1	TRBJ2-7	CASSSGPGQGNDEQYF	TGCGCCAGCAGCTCTGGACCGGGACAGGGAAATGACGAGCAGTACTTC
.	15	.	TRBV5-1	TRBJ1-4	CASSPRPVPSEKLFF	TGCGCCAGCAGCCCGAGGCCCGTCCCAAGCGAAAAACTGTTTTTT
TRBD1	15	few	TRBV7-8	TRBJ2-7	CASLQRGQGHYEQYF	TGTGCCAGCTTGCAGAGGGGACAGGGGCACTACGAGCAGTACTTC
TRBD2	17	.	TRBV9	TRBJ2-2	CASSFPGTSGGSGELFF	TGTGCCAGCAGCTTCCCCGGGACTAGCGGGGGTTCCGGGGAGCTGTTTTTT
TRBD2	14	.	TRBV11-2	TRBJ2-1	CASSLGRTSDEQFF	TGTGCCAGCAGCTTAGGGCGGACTAGCGACGAGCAGTTCTTC
.	14	.	TRBV27	TRBJ2-7	CASSLSANSYEQYF	TGTGCCAGCAGTTTATCGGCCAATTCCTACGAGCAGTACTTC
.	13	.	TRBV29-1	TRBJ1-1	CSVGEQVGTEAFF	TGCAGCGTTGGAGAACAGGTTGGCACTGAAGCTTTCTTT
TRBD2	16	.	TRBV5-8	TRBJ2-5	CASSLGLAGVGETQYF	TGTGCCAGCAGCTTGGGACTAGCGGGAGTCGGGGAGACCCAGTACTTC
.	14	.	TRBV4-3	TRBJ1-2	CASSQTGGGYGYTF	TGCGCCAGCAGCCAGACGGGGGGCGGCTATGGCTACACCTTC
TRBD2	15	.	TRBV28	TRBJ2-7	CASSLVASGSYEQYF	TGTGCCAGCAGTTTAGTGGCTAGCGGATCCTACGAGCAGTACTTC
TRBD2	17	.	TRBV5-4	TRBJ2-7	CASSRGTSGRRPYEQYF	TGTGCCAGCAGCCGAGGGACTAGCGGGAGAAGGCCCTACGAGCAGTACTTC
.	14	.	TRBV4-1	TRBJ1-1	CASSQEGGVIEAFF	TGCGCCAGCAGCCAAGAAGGGGGGGTTATTGAAGCTTTCTTT
.	16	.	TRBV9	TRBJ1-2	CASSVGFQVLVDGYTF	TGTGCCAGCAGCGTAGGATTTCAGGTGTTGGTGGATGGCTACACCTTC
TRBD1	14	.	TRBV27	TRBJ1-1	CASSRDSANTEAFF	TGTGCCAGCAGTAGGGACAGTGCGAACACTGAAGCTTTCTTT
TRBD2	19	.	TRBV9	TRBJ2-3	CASSVGTSGRARRTDTQYF	TGTGCCAGCAGCGTAGGGACTAGCGGGAGGGCCCGGCGCACAGATACGCAGTATTTT
.	14	.	TRBV15	TRBJ2-1	CATSRDPGRNEQFF	TGTGCCACCAGCAGAGATCCAGGGAGGAATGAGCAGTTCTTC
TRBD1	13	.	TRBV7-2	TRBJ1-5	CASSGQGNQPQHF	TGTGCCAGCTCCGGACAGGGCAATCAGCCCCAGCATTTT